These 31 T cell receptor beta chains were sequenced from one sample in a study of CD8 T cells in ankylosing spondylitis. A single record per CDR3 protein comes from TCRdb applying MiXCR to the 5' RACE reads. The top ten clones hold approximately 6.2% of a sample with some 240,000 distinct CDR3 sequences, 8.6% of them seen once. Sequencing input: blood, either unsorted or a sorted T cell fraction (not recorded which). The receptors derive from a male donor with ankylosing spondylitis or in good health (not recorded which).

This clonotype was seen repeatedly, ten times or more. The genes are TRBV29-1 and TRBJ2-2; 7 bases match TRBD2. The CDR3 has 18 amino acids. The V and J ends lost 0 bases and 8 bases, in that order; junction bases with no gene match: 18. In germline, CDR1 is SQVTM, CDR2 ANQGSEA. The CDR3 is CSVEDPERASGASGELFF. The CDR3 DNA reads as TGCAGCGTTGAAGATCCGGAAAGGGCTAGCGGTGCCTCGGGGGAGCTGTTTTTT.

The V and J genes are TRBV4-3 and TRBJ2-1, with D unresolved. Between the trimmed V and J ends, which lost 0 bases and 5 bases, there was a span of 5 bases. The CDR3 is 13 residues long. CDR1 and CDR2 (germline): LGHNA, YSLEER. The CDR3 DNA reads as TGCGCCAGCAGCCAAGAGGCAAACAATGAGCAGTTCTTC. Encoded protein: CASSQEANNEQFF.

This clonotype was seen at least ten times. The CDR3 protein is CSVDSRDRPSDTQYF. The CDR3 DNA follows: TGCAGCGTTGACAGCCGGGACAGGCCATCAGATACGCAGTATTTT. V is TRBV29-1 and J is TRBJ2-3, with TRBD1 matching 8 bases. CDR3 length: 15 residues. The germline gives CDR1 SQVTM, CDR2 ANQGSEA. With 3 bases clipped from V and 4 bases from J, the junction kept 9 bases outside the gene matches.

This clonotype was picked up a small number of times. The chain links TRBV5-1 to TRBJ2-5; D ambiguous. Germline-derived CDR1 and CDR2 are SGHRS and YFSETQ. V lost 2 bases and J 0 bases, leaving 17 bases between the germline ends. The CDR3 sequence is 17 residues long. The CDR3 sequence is CASSLSLQPKYQETQYF. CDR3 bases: TGCGCCAGCAGCTTATCCCTCCAGCCGAAGTACCAAGAGACCCAGTACTTC.

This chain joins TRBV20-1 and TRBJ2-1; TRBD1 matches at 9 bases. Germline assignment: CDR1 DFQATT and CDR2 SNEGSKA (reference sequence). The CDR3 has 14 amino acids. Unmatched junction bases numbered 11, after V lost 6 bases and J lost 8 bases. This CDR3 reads CSAYPPYRGHEQFF. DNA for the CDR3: TGCAGTGCCTATCCCCCTTACAGGGGGCATGAGCAGTTCTTC.

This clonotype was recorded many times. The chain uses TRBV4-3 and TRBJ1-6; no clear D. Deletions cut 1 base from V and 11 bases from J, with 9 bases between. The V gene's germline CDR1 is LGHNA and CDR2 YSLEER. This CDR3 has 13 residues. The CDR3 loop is CASSQGLGAPLHF. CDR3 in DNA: TGCGCCAGCAGCCAAGGGTTGGGAGCACCCCTCCACTTT.

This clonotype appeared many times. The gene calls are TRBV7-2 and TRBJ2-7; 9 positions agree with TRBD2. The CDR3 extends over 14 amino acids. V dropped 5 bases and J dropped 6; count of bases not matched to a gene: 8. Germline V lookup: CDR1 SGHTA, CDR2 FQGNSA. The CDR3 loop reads CASSVSTSGGEQYF. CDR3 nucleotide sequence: TGTGCCAGCAGCGTCTCGACTAGCGGTGGCGAGCAGTACTTC. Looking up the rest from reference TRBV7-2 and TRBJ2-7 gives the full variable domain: GAGVSQSPSNKVTEKGKDVELRCDPISGHTALYWYRQSLGQGLEFLIYFQGNSAPDKSGLPSDRFSAERTGGSVSTLTIQRTQQEDSAVYLCASSVSTSGGEQYFGPGTRLTVT.

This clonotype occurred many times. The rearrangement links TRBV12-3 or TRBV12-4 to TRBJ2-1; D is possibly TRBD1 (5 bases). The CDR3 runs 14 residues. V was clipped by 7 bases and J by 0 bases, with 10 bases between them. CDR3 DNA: TGTGCCAGCATCCCGACAGTCTCCTACAATGAGCAGTTCTTC. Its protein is CASIPTVSYNEQFF.

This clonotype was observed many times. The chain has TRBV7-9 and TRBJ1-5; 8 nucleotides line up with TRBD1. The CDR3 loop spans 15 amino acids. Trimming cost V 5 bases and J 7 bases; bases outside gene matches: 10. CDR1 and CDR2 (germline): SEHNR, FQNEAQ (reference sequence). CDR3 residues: CASSRYQGAEQPQHF. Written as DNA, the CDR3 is TGTGCCAGCAGCCGATACCAGGGGGCAGAGCAGCCCCAGCATTTT.

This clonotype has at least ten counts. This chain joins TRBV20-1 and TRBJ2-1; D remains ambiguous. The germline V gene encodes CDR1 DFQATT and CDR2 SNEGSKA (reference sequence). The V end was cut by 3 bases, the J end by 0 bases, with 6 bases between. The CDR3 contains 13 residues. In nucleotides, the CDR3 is TGCAGTGCTAGGGCTATCTCCTACAATGAGCAGTTCTTC. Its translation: CSARAISYNEQFF.

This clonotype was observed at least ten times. CDR3 bases: TGTGCCAGCAGTTTATCAACCAACAATGAGCAGTTCTTC. This gives the protein CASSLSTNNEQFF. The chain employs TRBV7-2 and TRBJ2-1; the D is unclear. Trimming took off 6 bases at V and 5 bases at J, with 11 bases between the two ends. The CDR3 contains 13 residues. Germline CDR1 and CDR2: SGHTA and FQGNSA.

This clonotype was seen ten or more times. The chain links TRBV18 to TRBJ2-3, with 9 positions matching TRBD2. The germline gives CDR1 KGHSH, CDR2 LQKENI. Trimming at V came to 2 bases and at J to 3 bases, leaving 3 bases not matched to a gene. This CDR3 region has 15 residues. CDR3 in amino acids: CASSPSAGGTDTQYF. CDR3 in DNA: TGTGCCAGCTCACCAAGCGCGGGAGGGACAGATACGCAGTATTTT.

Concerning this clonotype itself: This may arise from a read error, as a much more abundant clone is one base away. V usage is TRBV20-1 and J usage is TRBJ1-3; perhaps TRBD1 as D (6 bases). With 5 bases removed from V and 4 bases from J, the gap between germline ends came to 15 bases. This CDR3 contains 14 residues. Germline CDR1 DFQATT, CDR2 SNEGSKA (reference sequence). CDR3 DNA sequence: TGCAGTGCTCACCTGGGGGCTCTAGGAAACACCATATATTTT. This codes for CSAHLGALGNTIYF.

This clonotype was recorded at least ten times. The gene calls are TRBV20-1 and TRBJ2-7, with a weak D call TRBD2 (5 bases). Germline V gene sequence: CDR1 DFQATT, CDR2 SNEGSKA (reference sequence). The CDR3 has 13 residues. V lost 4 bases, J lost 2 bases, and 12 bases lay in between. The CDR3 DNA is TGCAGTGCTATCGACGGAGGCACCTACGAGCAGTACTTC. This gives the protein CSAIDGGTYEQYF.

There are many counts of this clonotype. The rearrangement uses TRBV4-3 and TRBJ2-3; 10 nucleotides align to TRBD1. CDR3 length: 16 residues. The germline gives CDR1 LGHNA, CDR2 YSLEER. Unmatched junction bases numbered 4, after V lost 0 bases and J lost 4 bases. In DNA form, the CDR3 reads TGCGCCAGCAGCCAAGATTCGGGGACAGGGGCAGATACGCAGTATTTT. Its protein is CASSQDSGTGADTQYF.

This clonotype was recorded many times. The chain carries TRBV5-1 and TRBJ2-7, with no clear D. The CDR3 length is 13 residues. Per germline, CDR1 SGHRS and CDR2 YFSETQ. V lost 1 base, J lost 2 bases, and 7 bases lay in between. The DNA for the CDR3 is TGCGCCAGCAGCTTGAATAGTGCCTACGAGCAGTACTTC. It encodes CASSLNSAYEQYF.

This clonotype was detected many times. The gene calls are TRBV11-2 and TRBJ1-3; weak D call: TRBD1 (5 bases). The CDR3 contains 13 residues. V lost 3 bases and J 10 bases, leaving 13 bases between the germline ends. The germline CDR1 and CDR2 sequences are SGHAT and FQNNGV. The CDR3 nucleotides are TGTGCCAGCAGCTTCCTCGGGGCCGGTACCATATATTTT. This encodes CASSFLGAGTIYF.

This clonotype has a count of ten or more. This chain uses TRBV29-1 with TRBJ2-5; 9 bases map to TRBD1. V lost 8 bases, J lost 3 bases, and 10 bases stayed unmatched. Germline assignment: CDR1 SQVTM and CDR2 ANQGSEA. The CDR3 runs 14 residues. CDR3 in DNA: TGCAGCCAGAAGTCTTGGACAGGGGAAGAGACCCAGTACTTC. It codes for CSQKSWTGEETQYF.

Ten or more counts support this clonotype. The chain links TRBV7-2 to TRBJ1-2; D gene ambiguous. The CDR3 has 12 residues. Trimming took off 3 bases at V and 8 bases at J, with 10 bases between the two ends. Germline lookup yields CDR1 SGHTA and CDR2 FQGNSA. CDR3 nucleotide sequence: TGTGCCAGCAGCTTCTCAGGTTTCGGCTACACCTTC. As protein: CASSFSGFGYTF.

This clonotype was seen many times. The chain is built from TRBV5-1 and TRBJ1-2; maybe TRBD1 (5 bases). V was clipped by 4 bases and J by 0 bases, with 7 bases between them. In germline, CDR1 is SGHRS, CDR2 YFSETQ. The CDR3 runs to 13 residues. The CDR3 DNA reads TGCGCCAGCAGCATGACAGCTAACTATGGCTACACCTTC. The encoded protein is CASSMTANYGYTF.

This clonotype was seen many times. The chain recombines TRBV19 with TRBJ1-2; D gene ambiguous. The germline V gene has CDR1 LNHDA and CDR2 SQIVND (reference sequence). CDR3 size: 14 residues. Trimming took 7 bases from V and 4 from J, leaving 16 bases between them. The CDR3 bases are TGTGCCAGTACTGAAGGACGGAACTTCTATGGCTACACCTTC. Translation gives CASTEGRNFYGYTF.

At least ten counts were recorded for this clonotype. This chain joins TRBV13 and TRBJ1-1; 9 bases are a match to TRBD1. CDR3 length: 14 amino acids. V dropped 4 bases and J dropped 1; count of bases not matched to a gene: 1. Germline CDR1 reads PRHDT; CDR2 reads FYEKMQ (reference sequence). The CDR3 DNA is TGTGCCAGCAGCTGGGGACAGGGGAACACTGAAGCTTTCTTT. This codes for CASSWGQGNTEAFF. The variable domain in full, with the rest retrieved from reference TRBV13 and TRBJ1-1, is AAGVIQSPRHLIKEKRETATLKCYPIPRHDTVYWYQQGPGQDPQFLISFYEKMQSDKGSIPDRFSAQQFSDYHSELNMSSLELGDSALYFCASSWGQGNTEAFFGQGTRLTVV.

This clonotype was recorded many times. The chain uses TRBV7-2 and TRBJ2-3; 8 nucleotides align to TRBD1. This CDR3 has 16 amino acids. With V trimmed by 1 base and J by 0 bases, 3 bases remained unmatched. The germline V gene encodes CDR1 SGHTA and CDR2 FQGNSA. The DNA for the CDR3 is TGTGCCAGCAGCTTAGGTCAGGGGGCCAGCACAGATACGCAGTATTTT. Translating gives CASSLGQGASTDTQYF. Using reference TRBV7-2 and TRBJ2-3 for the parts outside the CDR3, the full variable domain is GAGVSQSPSNKVTEKGKDVELRCDPISGHTALYWYRQSLGQGLEFLIYFQGNSAPDKSGLPSDRFSAERTGGSVSTLTIQRTQQEDSAVYLCASSLGQGASTDTQYFGPGTRLTVL.

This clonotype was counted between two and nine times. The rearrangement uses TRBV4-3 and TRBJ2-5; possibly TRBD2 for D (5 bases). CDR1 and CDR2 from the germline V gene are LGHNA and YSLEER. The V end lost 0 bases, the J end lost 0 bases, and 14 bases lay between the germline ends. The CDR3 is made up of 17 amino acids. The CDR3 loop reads CASSQDAIATYQETQYF. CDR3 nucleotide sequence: TGCGCCAGCAGCCAAGATGCAATAGCGACCTACCAAGAGACCCAGTACTTC.

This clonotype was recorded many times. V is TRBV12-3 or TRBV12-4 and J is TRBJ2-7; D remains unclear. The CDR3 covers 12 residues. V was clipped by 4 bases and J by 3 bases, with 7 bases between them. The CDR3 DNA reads TGTGCCAGCAGTTCCTCCCTCTACGAGCAGTACTTC. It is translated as CASSSSLYEQYF.

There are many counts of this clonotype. This chain's CDR3 is CSARERTSGKYYEQYF. The CDR3 DNA sequence: TGCAGTGCTAGAGAAAGGACTAGCGGGAAGTACTACGAGCAGTACTTC. The genes are TRBV20-1 and TRBJ2-7; 12 bases fit TRBD2. CDR3 size: 16 residues. Germline CDR1 DFQATT, CDR2 SNEGSKA (reference sequence). With 0 bases clipped from V and 3 bases from J, the junction kept 6 bases outside the gene matches.

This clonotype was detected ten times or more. CDR3: CASSPLALNIQYF. Written as DNA, the CDR3 is TGTGCCAGCAGCCCTCTAGCGTTGAACATTCAGTACTTC. The V and J genes are TRBV5-6 and TRBJ2-4; TRBD2 might be the D (6 bases). Trimming cost V 4 bases and J 7 bases, with 12 bases left between them. The CDR3 extends over 13 amino acids. The germline V gene has CDR1 SGHDT and CDR2 YYEEEE.

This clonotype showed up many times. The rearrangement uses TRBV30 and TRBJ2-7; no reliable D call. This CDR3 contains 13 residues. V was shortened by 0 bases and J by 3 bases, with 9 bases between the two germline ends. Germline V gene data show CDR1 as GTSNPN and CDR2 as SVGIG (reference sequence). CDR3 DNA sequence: TGTGCCTGGAGTGTAAACCGCAACTACGAGCAGTACTTC. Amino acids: CAWSVNRNYEQYF.

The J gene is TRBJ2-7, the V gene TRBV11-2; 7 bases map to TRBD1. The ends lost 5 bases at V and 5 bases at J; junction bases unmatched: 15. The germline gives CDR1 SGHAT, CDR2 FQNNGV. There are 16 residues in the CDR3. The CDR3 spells CASSLTITGQPHEQYF. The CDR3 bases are TGTGCCAGCAGCCTAACAATCACGGGACAGCCCCACGAGCAGTACTTC.

The CDR3, as DNA: TGCGCCAGCAGCCAATTACAGGGTGACGAGCAGTACTTC. Its protein is CASSQLQGDEQYF. The chain has TRBV4-3 and TRBJ2-7; perhaps TRBD1 as D (6 bases). This CDR3 has 13 amino acids. V dropped 2 bases and J dropped 5 bases, with 10 bases sitting between them. Germline lookup yields CDR1 LGHNA and CDR2 YSLEER.

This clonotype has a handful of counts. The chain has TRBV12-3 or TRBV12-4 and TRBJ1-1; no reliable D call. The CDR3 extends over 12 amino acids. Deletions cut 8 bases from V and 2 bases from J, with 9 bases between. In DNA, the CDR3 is TGTGCCAGCCGGCTAACTAACACTGAAGCTTTCTTT. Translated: CASRLTNTEAFF.